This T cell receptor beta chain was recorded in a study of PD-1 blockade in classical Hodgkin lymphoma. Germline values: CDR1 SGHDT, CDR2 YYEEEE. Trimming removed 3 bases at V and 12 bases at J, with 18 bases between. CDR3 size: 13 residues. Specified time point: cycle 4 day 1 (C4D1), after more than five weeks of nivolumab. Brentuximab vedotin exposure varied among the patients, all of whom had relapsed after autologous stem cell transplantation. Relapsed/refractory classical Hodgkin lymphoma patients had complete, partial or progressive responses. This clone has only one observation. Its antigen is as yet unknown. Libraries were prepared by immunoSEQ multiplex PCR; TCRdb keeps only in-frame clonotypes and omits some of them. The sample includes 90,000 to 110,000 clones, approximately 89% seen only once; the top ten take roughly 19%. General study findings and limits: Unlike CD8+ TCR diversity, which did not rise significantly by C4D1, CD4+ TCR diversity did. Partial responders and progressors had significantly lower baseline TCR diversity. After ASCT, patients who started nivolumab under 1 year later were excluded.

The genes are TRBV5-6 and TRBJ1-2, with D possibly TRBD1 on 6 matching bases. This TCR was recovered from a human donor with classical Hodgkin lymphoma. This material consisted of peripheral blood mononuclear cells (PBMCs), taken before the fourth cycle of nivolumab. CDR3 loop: CASSSDPTGSNTF. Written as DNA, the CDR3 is TGTGCCAGCAGCTCGGACCCAACAGGGTCCAACACCTTC.